Listed below are T cell receptor beta chains from one sample, sequenced in a study of cytomegalovirus exposure and HLA in healthy donors. Generated by immunoSEQ multiplex PCR, the TCRdb table keeps only in-frame clones and is missing some. The sample contains more than 65,000 clones, roughly 72% of which appear only once. Sequencing was done on a sample of PBMCs. Receptor source: a woman aged 45-65 years in good health and CMV-seropositive. CDR3s include the opening cysteine and the closing phenylalanine or tryptophan. Fields, in order: J gene, D gene, clone size, V gene, CDR3 DNA, CDR3 protein. D genes are given only for firm matches. Only some rows state a clone size, as once, few, many or a class for expanded clones.

>TRBJ1-1|-|-|TRBV28
TGTGCCAGCAGTTGGGGGCTGAACACTGAAGCTTTCTTT
CASSWGLNTEAFF
>TRBJ2-7|TRBD1|-|TRBV7-8
TGTGCCAGCAGCCTTTTGGGGACAGCAATATCCTACGAGCAGTACTTC
CASSLLGTAISYEQYF
>TRBJ2-1|TRBD2|-|TRBV5-4
TGTGCCAGCAGCACAGCGGGACTCTACAATGAGCAGTTCTTC
CASSTAGLYNEQFF
>TRBJ2-3|-|-|TRBV30
TGTGCCTGGAGTGGGCTGGGAGGAACAGATACGCAGTATTTT
CAWSGLGGTDTQYF
>TRBJ2-1|-|-|TRBV28
TGTGCCAGCAGAAGACTGGGTGAGCAGTTCTTC
CASRRLGEQFF
>TRBJ1-1|-|-|TRBV28
TGTGCCAGCAGGACCAGGGGCCCTTATAACACTGAAGCTTTCTTT
CASRTRGPYNTEAFF
>TRBJ2-2|-|-|TRBV5-6
TGTGCCAGCAGCCGTGCTAGTCAGGGGACCGGGGAGCTGTTTTTT
CASSRASQGTGELFF
>TRBJ1-2|-|many|TRBV27
TGTGCCAGCAGCCCCTTTCCCGGGTCCCTGGGCTACACCTTC
CASSPFPGSLGYTF
>TRBJ2-1|-|-|TRBV7-2
TGTGCCAGCACTAGTCATGCCTACAATGAGCAGTTCTTC
CASTSHAYNEQFF
>TRBJ1-1|-|-|TRBV9
TGTGCCAGCAGCCTCACCCCGGACTCGGGCACTGAAGCTTTCTTT
CASSLTPDSGTEAFF
>TRBJ2-3|-|few|TRBV9
TGTGCCAGCAGCGTAGCCCTTCAGGGAAGGGGCACAGATACGCAGTATTTT
CASSVALQGRGTDTQYF
>TRBJ1-1|-|-|TRBV29-1
TGCAGCGTAAACCCTTCAGGGTTTAGGAACACTGAAGCTTTCTTT
CSVNPSGFRNTEAFF
>TRBJ2-3|TRBD2|-|TRBV19
TGTGCCAGTAGTATCGGGACTAGCGGGAGGGCAGGAGATACGCAGTATTTT
CASSIGTSGRAGDTQYF
>TRBJ1-5|-|-|TRBV5-4
TGTGCCAGCAGCTTGCGGGGTCAGCCCCAGCATTTT
CASSLRGQPQHF
>TRBJ1-5|TRBD1|-|TRBV6-5
TGTGCCAGCAGCACCACAGGGGAGGGCAATCAGCCCCAGCATTTT
CASSTTGEGNQPQHF
>TRBJ2-7|-|-|TRBV6-1
TGTGCCAGCAGACGGACGGGAACCTACGAGCAGTACTTC
CASRRTGTYEQYF
>TRBJ2-5|-|-|TRBV5-6
TGTGCCAGCAGCTTGGGGGGGGAAGAGACCCAGTACTTC
CASSLGGEETQYF
>TRBJ1-2|-|-|TRBV5-6
TGTGCCAGCAGCTTGGACCGGCAGGATCGTCTCGGCTACACCTTC
CASSLDRQDRLGYTF
>TRBJ2-3|TRBD2|-|TRBV30
TGTGCCTGGAGTGTACAAGCGGGAATCACAGATACGCAGTATTTT
CAWSVQAGITDTQYF
>TRBJ1-4|TRBD1|few|TRBV27
TGTGCCAGCAGTTTATCGCCGGGACAGGGAGTCGGAAAACTGTTTTTT
CASSLSPGQGVGKLFF
>TRBJ1-2|-|-|TRBV7-8
TGTGCCAGCAGCCCCCGGGTCGTGGGTTATGGCTACACCTTC
CASSPRVVGYGYTF
>TRBJ1-2|TRBD1|-|TRBV9
TGTGCCAGCAGCGTAGGGGACCTTTGGGACAGAGGGAACTATGGCTACACCTTC
CASSVGDLWDRGNYGYTF
>TRBJ1-1|-|few|TRBV5-6
TGTGCCAGCAGCCCCAGGGGCAGGGGAAGAACTGAAGCTTTCTTT
CASSPRGRGRTEAFF
>TRBJ2-1|TRBD2|-|TRBV28
TGTGCCAGCAGTCCCGGACTAGCGGGAGGTAATGAGCAGTTCTTC
CASSPGLAGGNEQFF
>TRBJ2-2|TRBD2|many|TRBV2
TGTGCCAGCAGTGTAGCGGGAGCCCACGGCGGGGAGCTGTTTTTT
CASSVAGAHGGELFF
>TRBJ1-1|-|-|TRBV2
TGTGCCAGCACCCCGGGTCCCACCTGGGACACTGAAGCTTTCTTT
CASTPGPTWDTEAFF
>TRBJ2-2|TRBD2|-|TRBV15
TGTGCCACCTCTCTTAGCGGGGCCGGGGAGCTGTTTTTT
CATSLSGAGELFF
>TRBJ2-5|TRBD1|-|TRBV27
TGTGCCAGCAGTTTGGGACAGGACCAAGAGACCCAGTACTTC
CASSLGQDQETQYF
>TRBJ2-7|TRBD2|-|TRBV9
TGTGCCAGCAGCTCGGGACTAGCGGGAAGCTCCTACGAGCAGTACTTC
CASSSGLAGSSYEQYF
>TRBJ1-2|-|-|TRBV5-6
TGTGCCAGCAGCCGCCAGGGGTATGGCTACACCTTC
CASSRQGYGYTF
>TRBJ1-1|-|-|TRBV29-1
TGCAGCGCGTATGGGGGCAGTTTTGATGAAGCTTTCTTT
CSAYGGSFDEAFF
>TRBJ2-1|-|-|TRBV30
TGTGCCTGGTATTACCCTGGACTGGATAATGAGCAGTTCTTC
CAWYYPGLDNEQFF
>TRBJ2-7|-|-|TRBV15
TGTGCCACCAGCAGACGGGAGTTCCCCTACGAGCAGTACTTC
CATSRREFPYEQYF
>TRBJ1-1|-|few|TRBV7-7
TGTGCTAGCAGCATTCAGGAGAACACTGAAGCTTTCTTT
CASSIQENTEAFF
>TRBJ2-7|TRBD2|-|TRBV28
TGTGCCAGCGGGAGGGCCGACGAGCAGTACTTC
CASGRADEQYF
>TRBJ2-1|-|-|TRBV19
TGTGCCAGTAGTATTGGCGGAAAGAGCTCCTACAATGAGCAGTTCTTC
CASSIGGKSSYNEQFF
>TRBJ2-5|-|-|TRBV5-1
TGCGCCAGCAGCTTGGTAGCGAGAGGAAGCGTTTGGGAGACCCAGTACTTC
CASSLVARGSVWETQYF
>TRBJ2-7|-|-|TRBV7-6
TGTGCCAGCAGCTCGGGATGGGGCTCCTACGAGCAGTACTTC
CASSSGWGSYEQYF
>TRBJ1-4|TRBD1|-|TRBV6-1
TGTGCCAGCAGAAAAGGACAGGGGTTAAATGAAAAACTGTTTTTT
CASRKGQGLNEKLFF
>TRBJ1-5|-|-|TRBV28
TGTGCCAGCACTTTAACCCCCCGGGTCCCTACGAATCAGCCCCAGCATTTT
CASTLTPRVPTNQPQHF
>TRBJ1-1|TRBD1|many|TRBV6-5
TGTGCCAGCAATGACAGGGGGCGCCTCACTGAAGCTTTCTTT
CASNDRGRLTEAFF
>TRBJ1-2|-|-|TRBV5-6
TGTGCCAGCACCGTCTTCGGGGTTAACTATGGCTACACCTTC
CASTVFGVNYGYTF
>TRBJ2-1|TRBD2|-|TRBV2
TGTGCCAGCTCCCTCAATAGCGGGCATGAGCAGTTCTTC
CASSLNSGHEQFF
>TRBJ2-5|TRBD2|few|TRBV7-9
TGTGCCAGCAGCTTAGGGTTGCTAGCGGGTTTAAAGGAGACCCAGTACTTC
CASSLGLLAGLKETQYF
>TRBJ2-3|TRBD2|once|TRBV11-2
TGTGCCAGCAGCTTAGCTCTAGCGGGAGTTCCAGATACGCAGTATTTT
CASSLALAGVPDTQYF
>TRBJ2-5|-|-|TRBV18
TGTGCCAGCTCACAATACACAGGGCCGCGGGAGACCCAGTACTTC
CASSQYTGPRETQYF
>TRBJ2-1|TRBD2|-|TRBV29-1
TGCAGCGTTGTGCCCTGGACTAGCGGGAGGGGTGAGCAGTTCTTC
CSVVPWTSGRGEQFF
>TRBJ2-5|-|-|TRBV19
TGTGCCAGTAGTATAGATCGGGGTAGCGGTAACCAGTACTTC
CASSIDRGSGNQYF
>TRBJ2-7|-|-|TRBV20-1
TGCAGTGCTAGAGGGCCTTACGAGCAGTACTTC
CSARGPYEQYF
>TRBJ1-5|-|few|TRBV28
TGTGCCAGCAGTACCAGGAGACCGCGGGCTCAGCCCCAGCATTTT
CASSTRRPRAQPQHF
>TRBJ1-1|-|few|TRBV30
TGTGCCTGGGCGACTACTGCAGACACTGAAGCTTTCTTT
CAWATTADTEAFF
>TRBJ2-1|-|-|TRBV21-1
TGTGCCAGCAGCAAAGCTCCGACTAGTGTCTATGAGCAGTTCTTC
CASSKAPTSVYEQFF
>TRBJ2-3|-|-|TRBV7-9
TGTGCCAGCAGCTTCGACAGTGTAATTGCGATTCAGTATTTT
CASSFDSVIAIQYF
>TRBJ2-2|TRBD1|-|TRBV11-3
TGTGCCAGCACCTCAGGGGGCATTGCCGGGGAGCTGTTTTTT
CASTSGGIAGELFF
>TRBJ1-4|-|-|TRBV11-2
TGTGCCAGCAGCCCCTCGGGTTCTCCGCTGTTTTTT
CASSPSGSPLFF